The TCR beta chain described here comes from a study of blood T cell repertoires in COVID-19. The data were produced by immunoSEQ multiplex PCR, yet TCRdb's version contains in-frame clones alone and is incomplete. The sample contains about 87,000 clones, around 75% of which appear only once. Per germline, CDR1 SEHNR and CDR2 FQNEAQ (reference sequence). The junction had 3 bases not matched to a gene; V was cut back by 2 bases and J by 5 bases. The CDR3 spans 15 residues. The TCR was taken from an elderly woman with active or convalescent COVID-19. Specimen: peripheral blood. The chain recombines TRBV7-9 with TRBJ2-5, with 12 bases that match TRBD2. The chain's CDR3 is CASSLPSGGAETQYF. CDR3 bases: TGTGCCAGCAGCTTACCTAGCGGGGGGGCTGAGACCCAGTACTTC.